A selection of T cell receptor beta chains follows, all from one sample in a study of blood T cell repertoires in COVID-19. Clones were sequenced by immunoSEQ multiplex PCR, and TCRdb holds only the in-frame ones, with some missing. This sample has some 89,000 clones, with more than 60% found just once. The sequencing input was peripheral blood. The receptors here all came from a man between 65 and 79 years old with acute or convalescent COVID-19. Both conserved end residues are part of each CDR3. The D gene is left open where the match is weak. A clone size is listed for some rows: how often the clone was seen (once, few, many), or a class if it is expanded.

J gene,clone size,D gene,V gene,CDR3 protein,CDR3 DNA
TRBJ1-6,-,TRBD1,TRBV29-1,CSVLQGANSPLHF,TGCAGCGTTCTACAGGGGGCTAACTCACCCCTCCACTTT
TRBJ2-5,-,-,TRBV7-9,CASSGRVPRKYQETQYF,TGTGCCAGCAGCGGCCGGGTCCCAAGGAAGTACCAAGAGACCCAGTACTTC
TRBJ1-2,-,-,TRBV14,CASSHDGPGARGYTF,TGTGCCAGCAGCCATGACGGTCCAGGGGCCAGGGGCTACACCTTC
TRBJ2-1,-,TRBD2,TRBV2,CAGAGGISTYNEQFF,TGTGCTGGGGCGGGGGGAATTAGCACCTACAATGAGCAGTTCTTC
TRBJ1-2,-,-,TRBV18,CASSPQGQSHGYTF,TGTGCCAGCTCACCACAGGGGCAGTCGCATGGCTACACCTTC
TRBJ2-5,-,TRBD1,TRBV7-9,CASSRRGQGRETQYF,TGTGCCAGCAGCAGAAGGGGACAGGGTAGGGAGACCCAGTACTTC
TRBJ2-5,-,TRBD2,TRBV6-1,CASSEGGTRAQTQYF,TGTGCCAGCAGTGAAGGGGGGACTAGGGCGCAGACCCAGTACTTC
TRBJ2-2,-,-,TRBV11-2,CASSFSGVYTGELFF,TGTGCCAGCAGCTTTTCGGGGGTTTACACCGGGGAGCTGTTTTTT
TRBJ2-1,once,TRBD1,TRBV9,CASSPGTGANEQFF,TGTGCCAGCAGCCCCGGGACAGGTGCGAATGAGCAGTTCTTC
TRBJ2-7,-,TRBD2,TRBV28,CASSALLAGGYEQYF,TGTGCCAGCAGTGCACTGCTAGCGGGAGGTTACGAGCAGTACTTC
TRBJ1-2,once,-,TRBV5-1,CASRAQGKRKEGYTF,TGCGCCAGCAGGGCCCAGGGGAAAAGAAAGGAAGGCTACACCTTC
TRBJ2-1,once,TRBD2,TRBV19,CASRSGGPGNEQFF,TGTGCCAGTCGGAGCGGGGGCCCAGGAAATGAGCAGTTCTTC
TRBJ1-2,-,-,TRBV11-2,CASSSGFYGYTF,TGTGCCAGCAGCTCCGGTTTCTATGGCTACACCTTC
TRBJ2-2,-,-,TRBV7-3,CASSLGGTEFTGELFF,TGTGCCAGCAGCTTAGGAGGCACAGAGTTCACCGGGGAGCTGTTTTTT
TRBJ2-1,-,TRBD2,TRBV18,CASSPLTSGDNEQFF,TGTGCCAGCTCACCCTTGACTAGCGGGGACAATGAGCAGTTCTTC
TRBJ1-1,-,-,TRBV28,CASSPGTNTEAFF,TGTGCCAGCAGTCCCGGGACAAACACTGAAGCTTTCTTT
TRBJ2-1,-,TRBD2,TRBV4-1,CASSQPGLADNEQFF,TGCGCCAGCAGCCAGCCGGGACTAGCTGACAATGAGCAGTTCTTC